A selection of T cell receptor beta chains follows, all from one sample in a study of read filtering for tumor transcriptome and immune sequencing. Each CDR3 protein is one row after TCRdb ran MiXCR on the reads. This table has some 130,000 distinct CDR3 sequences, roughly 13% appearing once. Sequenced material: a population of CD138-negative cells sorted from bone marrow. The receptors shown here come from a donor aged 40 or over with multiple myeloma. CDR3s include the opening cysteine and the closing phenylalanine or tryptophan. The order of the fields is V gene, J gene, D gene, clone size, CDR3 length, CDR3 protein, CDR3 DNA. A D gene is named only where the DNA matches it firmly. Clone size is stated in some rows and not others, as once, few, many or a class when expanded.

>TRBV4-1|TRBJ1-1|.|many|19
CASSQGGLSGQGMNTEAFF
TGCGCCAGCAGCCAAGGGGGTTTATCGGGGCAGGGCATGAACACTGAAGCTTTCTTT
>TRBV6-4|TRBJ1-5|.|many|18
CASPSYPAGRELGQPQHF
TGTGCCAGCCCCTCCTACCCGGCAGGGAGAGAGTTGGGTCAGCCCCAGCATTTT
>TRBV12-3/TRBV12-4|TRBJ2-1|.|many|15
CASRPGRTTYNEQFF
TGTGCCAGCAGACCGGGACGGACCACCTACAATGAGCAGTTCTTC
>TRBV9|TRBJ2-2|.|few|14
CASSAQGMGGELFF
TGTGCCAGCAGCGCACAGGGAATGGGCGGGGAGCTGTTTTTT
>TRBV5-1|TRBJ2-1|TRBD2|many|16
CASSLVRASGDNEQFF
TGCGCCAGCAGCTTGGTGAGAGCTAGCGGGGACAATGAGCAGTTCTTC
>TRBV5-1|TRBJ2-5|.|.|14
CASSPGANQETQYF
TGCGCCAGCAGCCCGGGGGCTAACCAAGAGACCCAGTACTTC
>TRBV29-1|TRBJ1-1|TRBD1|many|13
CSVGWDRNTEAFF
TGCAGCGTCGGTTGGGACAGAAACACTGAAGCTTTCTTT
>TRBV3-1|TRBJ2-2|.|.|14
CASSQGRYTGELFF
TGTGCCAGCAGCCAAGGGCGGTACACCGGGGAGCTGTTTTTT
>TRBV20-1|TRBJ1-5|.|many|14
CSARDLIGDQPQHF
TGCAGTGCTAGAGATCTTATAGGGGATCAGCCCCAGCATTTT
>TRBV9|TRBJ1-6|.|many|13
CASSERQDSPLHF
TGTGCCAGCAGCGAGAGACAGGATTCACCCCTCCACTTT
>TRBV20-1|TRBJ2-1|TRBD2|many|16
CSASPISSGSKSEQFF
TGCAGTGCGTCCCCAATATCTAGCGGGAGTAAGAGTGAGCAGTTCTTC
>TRBV3-1|TRBJ2-5|.|few|15
CASSHRGAEGETQYF
TGTGCCAGCAGCCATCGGGGGGCCGAGGGGGAGACCCAGTACTTC
>TRBV7-2|TRBJ2-2|.|.|15
CASSPGTTDTGELFF
TGTGCCAGCAGCCCCGGGACCACCGACACCGGGGAGCTGTTTTTT
>TRBV5-4|TRBJ2-7|.|.|13
CASSLAGVNEKYF
TGTGCCAGCAGCTTGGCAGGGGTCAACGAGAAGTACTTC
>TRBV24-1|TRBJ2-5|.|many|14
CATSTEGARETQYF
TGTGCCACCAGTACGGAGGGGGCGCGGGAGACCCAGTACTTC
>TRBV29-1|TRBJ2-1|TRBD2|many|15
CSVEEGTSGYNEQFF
TGCAGCGTTGAAGAGGGAACTAGCGGGTACAATGAGCAGTTCTTC
>TRBV6-1|TRBJ2-1|.|many|13
CASKHPTGEEQFF
TGTGCCAGCAAACACCCGACGGGAGAAGAGCAGTTCTTC
>TRBV19|TRBJ1-1|.|many|14
CASRYEGGHTEAFF
TGTGCCAGTAGATACGAGGGGGGGCACACTGAAGCTTTCTTT
>TRBV20-1|TRBJ1-1|.|many|14
CSARDARLNTEAFF
TGCAGTGCTAGAGATGCGAGACTGAACACTGAAGCTTTCTTT
>TRBV14|TRBJ1-1|.|many|13
CASSPRQNTEAFF
TGTGCCAGCAGCCCACGACAGAACACTGAAGCTTTCTTT
>TRBV6-1|TRBJ2-1|.|many|13
CASTGVVHNEQFF
TGTGCCAGCACTGGAGTGGTCCACAATGAGCAGTTCTTC
>TRBV6-2/TRBV6-3|TRBJ1-1|.|many|15
CASSPGGAAGTEAFF
TGTGCCAGCAGTCCTGGAGGCGCAGCTGGGACTGAAGCTTTCTTT
>TRBV7-9|TRBJ2-3|.|many|11
CASSSSDTQYF
TGTGCCAGCAGCTCGTCAGATACGCAGTATTTT
>TRBV20-1|TRBJ2-5|.|many|16
CSARRSPGLLQETQYF
TGCAGTGCTAGGCGTTCACCGGGACTTTTACAAGAGACCCAGTACTTC
>TRBV12-3/TRBV12-4|TRBJ1-1|.|many|14
CASNVGARHTEAFF
TGTGCCAGCAATGTGGGCGCTAGGCACACTGAAGCTTTCTTT
>TRBV6-1|TRBJ1-5|.|many|13
CASSVPSKGTQHF
TGTGCCAGCAGTGTCCCTTCCAAGGGGACCCAGCATTTT
>TRBV29-1|TRBJ2-7|.|once|12
CSVATWAYEQYF
TGCAGCGTTGCAACTTGGGCCTACGAGCAGTACTTC
>TRBV3-1|TRBJ2-1|TRBD2|many|16
CASSPKRGGNWGEQFF
TGTGCCAGCAGCCCTAAGCGGGGGGGCAACTGGGGTGAGCAGTTCTTC
>TRBV3-1|TRBJ1-3|.|many|15
CASSPSRGAGNTIYF
TGTGCCAGCAGCCCAAGCAGGGGTGCCGGAAACACCATATATTTT
>TRBV5-1|TRBJ1-6|TRBD1|many|15
CASSLEGTGASPLHF
TGCGCCAGCAGCTTGGAAGGAACAGGGGCTTCACCCCTCCACTTT
>TRBV11-2|TRBJ2-1|.|many|12
CASSGARGEQFF
TGTGCCAGCAGTGGGGCCCGGGGTGAGCAGTTCTTC
>TRBV12-3/TRBV12-4|TRBJ2-3|TRBD2|many|15
CASRVGLAGLDTQYF
TGTGCCAGCAGGGTCGGACTAGCGGGGTTAGATACGCAGTATTTT
>TRBV7-8|TRBJ1-5|TRBD1|many|19
CASSLGQGADEIKYQPQHF
TGTGCCAGCAGCTTAGGTCAGGGGGCTGACGAGATTAAGTATCAGCCCCAGCATTTT
>TRBV20-1|TRBJ2-1|.|many|14
CSASSLRAHNEQFF
TGCAGTGCTAGTAGTCTGCGGGCGCACAATGAGCAGTTCTTC
>TRBV29-1|TRBJ2-1|.|few|12
CSVYSGREGQFF
TGCAGCGTTTATAGCGGCAGAGAAGGGCAGTTCTTC
>TRBV29-1|TRBJ2-7|.|many|11
CSVMTAYEQYF
TGCAGCGTTATGACAGCCTACGAGCAGTACTTC
>TRBV2|TRBJ2-7|.|many|15
CASRPRGTADGEQYF
TGTGCCAGCAGGCCACGGGGGACAGCCGATGGCGAGCAGTACTTC
>TRBV24-1|TRBJ2-3|TRBD2|few|14
CATSVSTGGDTQYF
TGTGCCACCTCTGTCTCTACGGGGGGAGATACGCAGTATTTT
>TRBV29-1|TRBJ2-3|.|few|15
CSVEDVGYGTDTQYF
TGCAGCGTTGAAGATGTCGGGTACGGCACAGATACGCAGTATTTT
>TRBV7-9|TRBJ1-1|.|many|13
CASSLNEGSEAFF
TGTGCCAGCAGCTTAAATGAAGGGAGTGAAGCTTTCTTT
>TRBV25-1|TRBJ1-1|.|.|15
CASSPKPGVETEAFF
TGTGCCAGCAGTCCTAAACCAGGGGTAGAAACTGAAGCTTTCTTT
>TRBV29-1|TRBJ2-6|TRBD2|many|17
CSVRSSSGSSGANVLTF
TGCAGCGTTCGGTCTTCTAGCGGGAGTAGTGGGGCCAACGTCCTGACTTTC
>TRBV29-1|TRBJ2-1|TRBD1|many|13
CSVTDRGRNEQFF
TGCAGCGTTACCGACAGGGGGCGCAATGAGCAGTTCTTC
>TRBV5-1|TRBJ2-3|TRBD1|many|16
CASSPEGQGSTDTQYF
TGCGCCAGCAGCCCCGAAGGACAGGGTAGCACAGATACGCAGTATTTT
>TRBV6-5|TRBJ1-1|TRBD1|many|13
CASSLQTGWEAFF
TGTGCCAGCAGTCTCCAGACAGGGTGGGAAGCTTTCTTT
>TRBV5-1|TRBJ2-7|.|few|13
CASSLSRDYEQYF
TGCGCCAGCAGCTTGTCTCGGGACTACGAGCAGTACTTC
>TRBV10-3|TRBJ1-5|.|many|15
CAISVENAPDQPQHF
TGTGCCATCAGTGTTGAGAACGCCCCCGATCAGCCCCAGCATTTT
>TRBV9|TRBJ2-2|TRBD2|many|16
CASSAGLAVHTGELFF
TGTGCCAGCAGCGCCGGACTAGCGGTTCACACCGGGGAGCTGTTTTTT
>TRBV24-1|TRBJ1-4|.|many|16
CATSSPRGDEREKLFF
TGTGCCACCAGTTCTCCTCGGGGGGACGAGCGTGAAAAACTGTTTTTT